This T cell receptor (beta chain) was observed in a study of CD4+ T cells in melanoma. The study's findings and limits: A reported correlation linked neoantigen-specific CD4+ T cells to CD8+, macrophage and B cell function.

TCRdb's table, derived via immunoSEQ multiplex PCR, lists solely in-frame clones and lacks some. The repertoire holds about 140,000 clones, 92% seen once, with more than 1.5% in the top ten. The CDR3 sequence is 13 residues long. With 0 bases removed from V and 5 bases from J, the gap between germline ends came to 8 bases. Germline assignment: CDR1 SGHRS and CDR2 YFSETQ. Note on this clone: The antigen remains undetermined.

This TCR was recovered from a human donor with melanoma. The rearrangement uses TRBV5-1 and TRBJ2-5; D gene ambiguous. CDR3 sequence reads: CASSLEGRETQYF. CDR3 sequence (DNA): TGCGCCAGCAGCTTGGAAGGACGGGAGACCCAGTACTTC.